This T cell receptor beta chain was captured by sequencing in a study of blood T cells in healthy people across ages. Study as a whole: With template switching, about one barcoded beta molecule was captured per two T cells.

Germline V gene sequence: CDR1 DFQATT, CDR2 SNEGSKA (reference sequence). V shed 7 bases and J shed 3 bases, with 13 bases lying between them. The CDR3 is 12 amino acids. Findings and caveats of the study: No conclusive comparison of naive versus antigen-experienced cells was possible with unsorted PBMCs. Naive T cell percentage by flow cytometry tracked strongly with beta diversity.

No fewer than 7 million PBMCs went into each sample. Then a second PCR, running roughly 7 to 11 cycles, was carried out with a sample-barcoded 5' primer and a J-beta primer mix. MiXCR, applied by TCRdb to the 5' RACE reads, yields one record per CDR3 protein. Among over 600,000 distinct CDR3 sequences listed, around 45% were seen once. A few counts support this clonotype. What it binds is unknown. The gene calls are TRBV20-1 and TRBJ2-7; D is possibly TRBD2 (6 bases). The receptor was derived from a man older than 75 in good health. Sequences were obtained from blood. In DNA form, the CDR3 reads TGCAGTGGACGGGACTGGCACTACGAGCAGTACTTC. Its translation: CSGRDWHYEQYF.